The sequence of this TCR beta chain was determined in a study of neurological immune-mediated disorders. Over 160 million TCR-beta sequences from 15-18 subjects came out of each sequencing run. A single record per CDR3 protein comes from TCRdb applying MiXCR to the 5' RACE reads. Altogether about 79,000 distinct CDR3 sequences are present, about 14% being singletons, with the ten largest covering approximately 6.8%. General study findings and limits: Sharing of CDR3 amino acid sequences among expanded clones across subjects was absent, suggesting private repertoires in all groups.

The germline gives CDR1 MNHEY, CDR2 SVGAGI. V shed 5 bases and J 7 bases; nucleotides not matched to a gene: 6. The CDR3 spans 15 residues. This clonotype was detected many times. Its antigen is still unknown. This receptor was obtained from a woman aged 45-60 years in good health. J is TRBJ1-6 and V is TRBV6-5; 9 bases are a match to TRBD1. Sample: PBMCs. CDR3 bases: TGTGCCAGCAGTCCCCGGGACAGGGAAAATTCACCCCTCCACTTT. Translated, it gives CASSPRDRENSPLHF.